A selection of T cell receptor beta chains follows, all from one sample in a study of T cells in Graves' hyperthyroidism and ophthalmopathy. Each CDR3 protein gets one entry after TCRdb re-called the multiplex PCR reads with MiXCR. Among about 210,000 distinct CDR3 sequences, 15% to 20% were seen once, and the ten largest hold approximately 40%. Sequenced sample: blood. Every receptor here comes from a man aged 40-50 years with Graves' hyperthyroidism. CDR3s include the opening cysteine and the closing phenylalanine or tryptophan. The D gene is left open where the match is weak. Expanded clones get a size class; other rows say once, few or many, or leave the size out.

TRBD1	TRBV18	.	TRBJ2-7	TGTGCCAGCTCCCCCATTCTGGACAGGGGCCCTTACGAGCAGTACTTC	CASSPILDRGPYEQYF
.	TRBV19	few	TRBJ2-3	TGTGCCAGTAGTATTGGGGGCGCGGAGCCCACAGATACGCAGTATTTT	CASSIGGAEPTDTQYF
.	TRBV2	many	TRBJ2-5	TGTGCCAGCAGTGCCGGGACGGTCCAAGAGACCCAGTACTTC	CASSAGTVQETQYF
.	TRBV29-1	.	TRBJ1-2	TGCAGCGTTGAAGATTCGACCGGGGCTCGGGGCGGCTACACCTTC	CSVEDSTGARGGYTF
.	TRBV20-1	.	TRBJ1-5	TGCAGTGCTAGAGAAGTGAGGGGCGGGGGCTCTTATAGCAATCAGCCCCAGCATTTT	CSAREVRGGGSYSNQPQHF
TRBD1	TRBV6-1	many	TRBJ2-5	TGTGCCAGCAGTGGGGACAGGGGAGGAGAGACCCAGTACTTC	CASSGDRGGETQYF
.	TRBV29-1	many	TRBJ2-2	TGCAGCGTCCAGGGACCGTTCGACACCGGGGAGCTGTTTTTT	CSVQGPFDTGELFF
.	TRBV20-1	many	TRBJ2-7	TGCAGTGCTAGATACCGGTCAAGCTCCTACGAGCAGTACTTC	CSARYRSSSYEQYF
.	TRBV28	many	TRBJ1-2	TGTGCCAGCAGTTTAGGGGGAAGAGGCTACACCTTC	CASSLGGRGYTF
.	TRBV11-2	many	TRBJ1-6	TGTGCCAGCAGCTTAGAGATCGACTCCTATAATTCACCCCTCCACTTT	CASSLEIDSYNSPLHF
TRBD2	TRBV19	few	TRBJ2-3	TGTGCCAGTAGTGCAAGACTAGCGGGGAGGGGGGATACGCAGTATTTT	CASSARLAGRGDTQYF
.	TRBV6-2/TRBV6-3	.	TRBJ1-5	TGTGCCAGCACCCCGGTTGGGCTGAGCAATCAGCCCCAGCATTTT	CASTPVGLSNQPQHF
.	TRBV6-5	many	TRBJ2-3	TGTGCCAGCAGTTACTTGGTAGCAGGGGATACGCAGTATTTT	CASSYLVAGDTQYF
.	TRBV28	.	TRBJ1-2	TGTGCCAGCCACCTCGGTTTTGGGCGGAACTATGGCTACACCTTC	CASHLGFGRNYGYTF
.	TRBV6-1	.	TRBJ2-7	TGTGCCAGCATCAAGGAGGAGCAGTACTTC	CASIKEEQYF
.	TRBV30	many	TRBJ2-7	TGTGCCTGGAACCGGAGCCCGAACGAGCAGTACTTC	CAWNRSPNEQYF
.	TRBV12-3/TRBV12-4	few	TRBJ2-7	TGTGCCAGCAGGTACGGGGACGGCTCCTACGAGCAGTACTTC	CASRYGDGSYEQYF
TRBD1	TRBV6-1	.	TRBJ1-1	TGTGCCAGCACCCGACAGGGAGTGAACACTGAAGCTTTCTTT	CASTRQGVNTEAFF
.	TRBV29-1	many	TRBJ2-7	TGCAGCGTGGTCGACAGCTACGAGCAGTACTTC	CSVVDSYEQYF
.	TRBV5-8	few	TRBJ1-5	TGTGCCAGCAGCCAACACGTCGGTCAGCCCCAGCATTTT	CASSQHVGQPQHF
TRBD1	TRBV12-3/TRBV12-4	many	TRBJ1-3	TGTGCCAGCAATTTCGCTTTGGGGACAGCTTCTGGAAACACCATATATTTT	CASNFALGTASGNTIYF
TRBD2	TRBV5-5	many	TRBJ2-1	TGTGCCAGCAGGGGGACTATAGCGGGGGTAAACAATGAGCAGTTCTTC	CASRGTIAGVNNEQFF
.	TRBV5-8	.	TRBJ2-2	TGTGCCAGCAGCTTTGGGGCAAAGAACACCGGGGAGCTGTTTTTT	CASSFGAKNTGELFF
.	TRBV5-1	many	TRBJ2-7	TGCGCCAGCAGCTTTGGGATTTTCTACGAGCAGTACTTC	CASSFGIFYEQYF
TRBD1	TRBV7-3	many	TRBJ2-1	TGTGCCAGCAGCGCCCCCAGACAGGGGGTAAATGAGCAGTTCTTC	CASSAPRQGVNEQFF
TRBD1	TRBV2	many	TRBJ1-5	TGTGCCAGCAGTAGACAGGGGGAGCAGCCCCAGCATTTT	CASSRQGEQPQHF
.	TRBV27	many	TRBJ1-2	TGTGCCAGCAGTTTAGGAGGATTGGAGCGCTACACCTTC	CASSLGGLERYTF
.	TRBV3-1	many	TRBJ1-2	TGTGCCAGCAGAAGGGACGGGAACTATGGCTACACCTTC	CASRRDGNYGYTF
.	TRBV19	many	TRBJ2-1	TGTGCCAGTAGTATCAGGGGCGGGGCCGGTGAGCAGTTCTTC	CASSIRGGAGEQFF
.	TRBV20-1	many	TRBJ2-2	TGCAGTGCTATAGGAGGGGCCCCCGGGGAGCTGTTTTTT	CSAIGGAPGELFF
.	TRBV19	many	TRBJ2-7	TGTGCCAGTAGTGCCACGCCGGGGGCCAACTCCTACGAGCAGTACTTC	CASSATPGANSYEQYF
.	TRBV28	many	TRBJ1-5	TGTGCCAGCATCAAGACAGGTTTAAATCAGCCCCAGCATTTT	CASIKTGLNQPQHF